These T cell receptor beta chains were read from a single sample in a study of blood T cell repertoires in COVID-19. The table came from immunoSEQ multiplex PCR; TCRdb's copy has only in-frame clones and leaves some out. The data show over 150,000 clones, with approximately 86% seen just once and roughly 0.58% held by the top ten. Sequenced: peripheral blood. All receptors come from a man aged 55 to 70 with COVID-19, enrolled during active disease. Each CDR3 is given with its conserved first and last residue. D genes are given only for firm matches. Only part of the rows carry a size: once, few, many, or a class if the clone is expanded.

clone_size	d_call	v_call	j_call	cdr3_nt	cdr3_aa
-	TRBD1	TRBV4-3	TRBJ1-6	TGCGCCAGCAGCCAAGGACAGGGTGGGACTCTTCCCCTCCACTTT	CASSQGQGGTLPLHF
-	-	TRBV7-2	TRBJ2-7	TGTGCCAGCAGCATCTCCGACAGGCCCTCCTACGAGCAGTACTTC	CASSISDRPSYEQYF
-	-	TRBV19	TRBJ2-5	TGTGCCAGTAGTATCTGGGCCACGGGGTCCCAAGAGACCCAGTACTTC	CASSIWATGSQETQYF
few	-	TRBV5-1	TRBJ2-5	TGCGCCAGCAGCTCTGAGGGGTGGGAGGCCCAGTACTTC	CASSSEGWEAQYF
-	TRBD1	TRBV5-1	TRBJ2-7	TGCGCCAGCAGCTTCGACAGGGGTTACGAGCAGTACTTC	CASSFDRGYEQYF
once	TRBD1	TRBV18	TRBJ2-5	TGTGCCAGCTCACAGGACAGGGTTCACCAAGAGACCCAGTACTTC	CASSQDRVHQETQYF
-	-	TRBV12-1	TRBJ2-1	TGTGCCAGCAGCCCAGGACTAGCGGGACGAAATGAGCAGTTCTTC	CASSPGLAGRNEQFF
once	-	TRBV5-1	TRBJ2-7	TGCGCCAGCAGGATTGGGGAGAGGTACGAGCAGTACTTC	CASRIGERYEQYF
-	-	TRBV2	TRBJ1-1	TGTGCCTCCTCCGTGGGGGGACTTAGGAATGAAGCTTTCTTT	CASSVGGLRNEAFF
-	-	TRBV18	TRBJ1-1	TGTGCCAGCTCACCACACCCCTTGGGAGCTAACACTGAAGCTTTCTTT	CASSPHPLGANTEAFF
-	TRBD1	TRBV3-1/TRBV3-2	TRBJ1-2	TGTGCCAGCAGCCAACGGACAGGGGTTGGCTACACCTTC	CASSQRTGVGYTF
-	TRBD1	TRBV5-6	TRBJ1-5	TGTGCCAGCAGCTTGGGGACAGGGATCAATCAGCCCCAGCATTTT	CASSLGTGINQPQHF
-	TRBD2	TRBV12-3/TRBV12-4	TRBJ2-3	TGTGCCAGCATGAGCGGGGGCACAGATACGCAGTATTTT	CASMSGGTDTQYF
-	TRBD2	TRBV19	TRBJ2-2	TGTGCCACCGGGACTAGCGGGGGACGACGGGAGGGGGAGCTGTTTTTT	CATGTSGGRREGELFF
-	-	TRBV28	TRBJ1-2	TGTGCCAGCAAAAACCTCCAGTACGATGGCTACACCTTC	CASKNLQYDGYTF
-	-	TRBV27	TRBJ1-1	TGTGCCAGCAGTAAATCACCCTCGGCGGTGAACACTGAAGCTTTCTTT	CASSKSPSAVNTEAFF
few	-	TRBV15	TRBJ1-4	TGTGCCACCAGCAGGCAGGGTTGGCAGGAAAAACTGTTTTTT	CATSRQGWQEKLFF
few	TRBD2	TRBV3-1/TRBV3-2	TRBJ2-7	TGTGCCAGCAGCCAAGGACTAGCGGGTATCGAGCAGTACTTC	CASSQGLAGIEQYF
-	TRBD1	TRBV19	TRBJ1-2	TGTGCCAGTAGTTCCTTAGACAGGGGTAACTATGGCTACACCTTC	CASSSLDRGNYGYTF
-	-	TRBV19	TRBJ2-1	TGTGCCAGTAGTATAGTTAGCAGCGATGAGCAGTTCTTC	CASSIVSSDEQFF
-	-	TRBV3-1/TRBV3-2	TRBJ2-4	TGTGCCAGCAGCCTACGGGGTGCCAAAAACATTCAGTACTTC	CASSLRGAKNIQYF
-	-	TRBV4-2	TRBJ2-1	TGTGCCAGCAGCCAAGATTTCGCAGCGGCCTCCTACAATGAGCAGTTCTTC	CASSQDFAAASYNEQFF
-	-	TRBV2	TRBJ2-2	TGTGCCAGCAGAGACCAGGGAAGTCCCGGGGAGCTGTTTTTT	CASRDQGSPGELFF
-	-	TRBV7-2	TRBJ1-2	TGTGCCAGCACCTCTTGGCAGGCCCCTCTCTATGGCTACACCTTC	CASTSWQAPLYGYTF
-	TRBD1	TRBV7-2	TRBJ2-7	TGTGCCAGCAGCGTGGGGACAGGGGGGCTCTACGAGCAGTACTTC	CASSVGTGGLYEQYF
-	-	TRBV5-4	TRBJ2-1	TGTGCCAGCAGCTTGGGACTACTACTCAATAGGGAGCAGTTCTTC	CASSLGLLLNREQFF
-	TRBD1	TRBV7-9	TRBJ1-4	TGTGCCAGCAGTTCCCAGACAGGGGTAAATGAAAAACTGTTTTTT	CASSSQTGVNEKLFF
-	-	TRBV24-1	TRBJ1-2	TGTGCCACCAGTGGTCGACCCGGGGATTTCTATGGCTACACCTTC	CATSGRPGDFYGYTF
-	TRBD1	TRBV7-7	TRBJ2-2	TGTGCTAGCAGCTTAGGGGCAGGGGGCTTTCATACCGGGGAGCTGTTTTTT	CASSLGAGGFHTGELFF
-	-	TRBV4-3	TRBJ1-6	TGCGCCAGCAGCCAAGATTTCAACTCCTATAATTCACCCCTCCACTTT	CASSQDFNSYNSPLHF
-	TRBD1	TRBV11-2	TRBJ2-3	TGTGCCAGCAGCTTAGGTAGGGGCAGGGGGCCTAGCACAGATACGCAGTATTTT	CASSLGRGRGPSTDTQYF